This T cell receptor beta chain originates from a study of shared clonotypes between healthy human individuals. Germline V gives CDR1 SGHRS, CDR2 YFSETQ. Trimming shortened V by 6 bases and J by 5 bases, and 15 bases separated the two germline ends. This CDR3 has 14 amino acids. Data came from immunoSEQ multiplex PCR; TCRdb stores just in-frame clones and leaves some out. The sample carries some 490,000 clones, over 75% recorded once. The chain employs TRBV5-1 and TRBJ2-1; weak D call: TRBD2 (6 bases). Sequenced material: PBMCs. The sequence derives from a woman in her 40s in good health. Some clones in this sample may be carry-over from other donors' samples. Written as DNA, the CDR3 is TGCGCCAGCACCAGGGCACGGGGGAACAATGAGCAGTTCTTC. Residues: CASTRARGNNEQFF.